This T cell receptor beta chain was sequenced during a study of pediatric ulcerative colitis (dated by TCRdb to the late 2010s). Background for the entire study: Of the ulcerative colitis patients, over 5 had pancolitis and two had left-sided colitis, and histology in every patient was consistent with ulcerative colitis. From nine newly diagnosed, treatment-naive pediatric ulcerative colitis patients and a few non-IBD control children, paired blood and rectal samples were collected. By Pediatric Ulcerative Colitis Activity Index, mild disease was classified in a couple of patients, moderate disease in several and acute severe colitis in three. Broad study findings and their caveats: A couple of rectal CDR3 clonotypes turned up in every ulcerative colitis patient but in none of the controls. For technical reasons, blood samples from a couple of patients gave substantially fewer templates, and these samples were excluded from the blood-rectal overlap analysis. Because repertoires came from total lymphocyte DNA, patterns in rare subsets such as regulatory T cells may not be reflected. Blood-derived T cells may have been included in rectal pinch biopsies, especially in patients with overt colitis. The healthy control group was small, consisting of only a handful of individuals. Features of the rectal repertoire distinguished controls, mild-moderate colitis patients and acute severe colitis patients, and in acute severe colitis, rectal diversity was reduced because of clonal expansions. Compared with controls, ulcerative colitis patients showed significantly higher autologous blood-rectal clonal overlap, a finding that suggests increased T cell trafficking to inflamed tissue.

Rearranged CDR3 beta regions were amplified from genomic DNA with multiplex V and J primers using the immunoSEQ TRB Survey service. To keep depth equal across samples, survey-level sequencing depth of up to 500,000 reads per sample was applied. The libraries were purified and pooled, then sequenced using Illumina technology. Processing in the source paper ran as follows. Productive clonality, sample overlap, pairwise scatters, CDR3 beta length, V/D/J gene usage and productiveness were assessed with immunoSEQ online tools. Alongside Shannon and Simpson indices, calculated diversity was computed as the number of unique rearrangements divided by total templates, multiplied by 100. Principal component analysis was performed on Z-score normalized data with the R prcomp function and the ggbiplot package. Morisita's index was used to quantify blood-rectal clonal overlap within each subject. TCRdb retrieved this table from immuneACCESS and kept in-frame rearrangements only. Not all clones are present; in checked studies, unresolved V genes account for under half, and no reason is known for the remainder. V and J calls plus clone size are reproduced from that table; the DNA served to infer D and trimming. This sample comprises some 50,000 clones, about four fifths of them detected only once. The ten top clones hold less than 4.5% of the sample.

Reading the germline V gene gives CDR1 MNHEY and CDR2 SVGAGI. The trim is 4 bases for V and 0 bases for J, with a gap of 4 bases between the germline ends. From its cysteine to its phenylalanine, the CDR3 spans 13 amino acids. The retained sequence is limited to the CDR3, 39 bases, with the frame set at the first base. During colonoscopy, one to two pinch biopsies were obtained from the rectum for research purposes. Ulcerative colitis patients had received no immunosuppressive medication before the diagnostic colonoscopy. Before DNA was isolated, the rectal biopsies underwent proteinase K digestion. The Wizard kit (Promega) was used to extract genomic DNA from both blood and intestinal samples. This clone came up a few times. The clone's antigen remains unknown. Base qualities are missing; no much larger clone stands one base away.

The chain links TRBV6-5 with TRBJ1-5; the D gene cannot be resolved reliably. Sequences were obtained from gut tissue. This receptor was obtained from a girl aged 10-17 years with moderate ulcerative colitis. The nucleotide sequence is given as TGTGCCAGCAGTTCTAATAGCAATCAGCCCCAGCATTTT. Its protein reads: CASSSNSNQPQHF.